These 23 T cell receptor beta chains were all obtained from the same sample, sequenced in a study of shared clonotypes between healthy human individuals. The assay was immunoSEQ multiplex PCR, and TCRdb's table has in-frame clones only and misses some. The sample has more than 1,200,000 clones; about 98.5% are singletons. The specimen was naive CD4+ T cells sorted from blood. This sample's subset: CD45RA+ positively selected. The receptor set was obtained from a man under 40 in good health.

The chain employs TRBV15 and TRBJ2-1; the D gene is possibly TRBD2 (6 bases). Trimming took off 5 bases at V and 5 bases at J, with 13 bases between the two ends. The germline V gene encodes CDR1 LNHNV and CDR2 YYDKDF (reference sequence). The CDR3 length is 14 residues. Here the CDR3 reads CATSPGVSNNEQFF. The CDR3 DNA reads as TGTGCCACCAGCCCGGGAGTCTCTAACAATGAGCAGTTCTTC.

The rearrangement uses TRBV5-1 and TRBJ1-4; a weak D match, TRBD1 (6 bases). Trimming cost V 0 bases and J 6 bases, with 9 bases left between them. The CDR3 runs to 14 residues. The germline CDR1 and CDR2 sequences are SGHRS and YFSETQ. CDR3 amino acids: CASSLEQGYEKLFF. The CDR3 DNA reads as TGCGCCAGCAGCTTGGAACAGGGTTATGAAAAACTGTTTTTT.

The V call is TRBV6-6, the J call TRBJ2-1; 7 bases line up with TRBD1. V trimming: 6 bases; J trimming: 7 bases; junction bases outside the gene matches: 6. CDR1 is MNHNY and CDR2 is SVGAGI in the germline V gene (reference sequence). This CDR3 has 13 residues. The CDR3 sequence: CASSRDRRNEQFF. CDR3 nucleotide sequence: TGTGCCAGCAGCCGGGACAGACGGAATGAGCAGTTCTTC.

V gene TRBV5-8 combines with J gene TRBJ2-3; D perhaps matches TRBD2 (5 bases). V gave up 2 bases and J gave up 4 bases, with 14 bases separating them. The CDR3 covers 15 residues. Germline V gene lookup returns CDR1 SGHTS and CDR2 YDEGEE. CDR3 protein: CASSFYPGIADTQYF. DNA for the CDR3: TGTGCCAGCAGCTTCTATCCGGGAATTGCAGATACGCAGTATTTT.

This rearrangement joins TRBV29-1 to TRBJ2-3; possible D gene TRBD2, 5 bases. V was clipped by 4 bases and J by 4 bases, with 12 bases between them. From germline, CDR1 is SQVTM and CDR2 ANQGSEA. The CDR3 runs 13 residues. The CDR3 spells CSVAGILADTQYF. The CDR3 region has the DNA TGCAGCGTTGCCGGGATTTTGGCAGATACGCAGTATTTT.

J is TRBJ2-7 and V is TRBV27, with D tentatively TRBD1 (7 bases). CDR1 is MNHEY, CDR2 SMNVEV, per germline (reference sequence). This CDR3 is built from 15 residues. V lost 7 bases to trimming and J lost 3 bases, with 19 bases between them. The CDR3 protein is CASTARGTVNYEQYF. The CDR3 nucleotides read TGTGCCAGCACCGCACGGGGGACAGTAAACTACGAGCAGTACTTC.

This chain joins TRBV19 and TRBJ2-1; TRBD2 matches 14 bases. The CDR3 loop spans 18 amino acids. The germline gives CDR1 LNHDA, CDR2 SQIVND (reference sequence). The V segment lost 5 bases and the J segment 1 base; nucleotides outside the gene matches: 7. The CDR3 sequence: CASSSRLAGGVSYNEQFF. The CDR3 DNA is TGTGCCAGTAGTTCTAGACTAGCGGGAGGGGTTTCCTACAATGAGCAGTTCTTC. The full variable domain, in which reference TRBV19 and TRBJ2-1 provide the parts outside the CDR3, is DGGITQSPKYLFRKEGQNVTLSCEQNLNHDAMYWYRQDPGQGLRLIYYSQIVNDFQKGDIAEGYSVSREKKESFPLTVTSAQKNPTAFYLCASSSRLAGGVSYNEQFFGPGTRLTVL.

This sequence joins TRBV10-1 and TRBJ1-2, with D maybe TRBD1 (5 bases). CDR3 length: 15 amino acids. Between the trimmed V and J ends, which lost 6 bases and 2 bases, there was a span of 16 bases. Germline lookup yields CDR1 WNHNN and CDR2 SYGVQD (reference sequence). CDR3 region: CASSGRGESNYGYTF. The CDR3 region has the DNA TGCGCCAGCAGCGGGAGGGGAGAATCCAACTATGGCTACACCTTC.

The chain uses TRBV4-3 and TRBJ1-2, with 7 bases fitting TRBD1. The germline V gene encodes CDR1 LGHNA and CDR2 YSLEER. J was trimmed by 8 bases and V by 0 bases; bases with no gene match: 15. CDR3 size: 17 residues. The CDR3 here is CASSQEPAKTGLKGYTF. The DNA for the CDR3 is TGCGCCAGCAGCCAAGAGCCAGCCAAGACAGGGTTAAAGGGCTACACCTTC.

The chain joins TRBV5-5 to TRBJ2-1; the D is unclear. Germline CDR1 and CDR2: SGHKS and YYEKEE (reference sequence). V lost 0 bases, J lost 8 bases, and 15 bases lay in between. The CDR3 is made up of 15 amino acids. The CDR3 loop reads CASSLVHSPGYEQFF. The CDR3 DNA reads TGTGCCAGCAGCTTGGTTCACTCTCCCGGGTATGAGCAGTTCTTC.

This chain links TRBV11-2 with TRBJ2-3; D is unresolved. The CDR3 totals 14 residues. Germline-derived CDR1 and CDR2 are SGHAT and FQNNGV. The V end lost 5 bases, the J end lost 10 bases, and 19 bases lay between the germline ends. CDR3 DNA sequence: TGTGCCAGCAGCCCGTTGGGAACCTCTCTGGCGCAGTATTTT. The encoded protein is CASSPLGTSLAQYF.

The V call is TRBV10-3, the J call TRBJ2-7; D possibly matches TRBD1 or TRBD2 (5 bases each). Germline-derived CDR1 and CDR2 are ENHRY and SYGVKD. V was trimmed by 8 bases and J by 1 base, leaving 12 bases between them. The CDR3 spans 13 residues. The CDR3 reads CAIGNGGSYEQYF. The CDR3 coding sequence is TGTGCCATCGGAAATGGGGGTTCCTACGAGCAGTACTTC.

The J gene is TRBJ2-7, the V gene TRBV27, with 8 bases fitting TRBD2. This CDR3 spans 15 amino acids. J was trimmed by 3 bases and V by 6 bases; bases with no gene match: 10. Germline V gene data show CDR1 as MNHEY and CDR2 as SMNVEV (reference sequence). CDR3 loop: CASSPSRLALYEQYF. The DNA of the CDR3 is TGTGCCAGCAGCCCCTCCCGACTAGCGCTCTACGAGCAGTACTTC.

The CDR3 DNA reads TGTGCCAGCAGGAAAAGCACGACGGACGTTTCAACTAATGAAAAACTGTTTTTT. Protein sequence: CASRKSTTDVSTNEKLFF. This rearrangement joins TRBV27 to TRBJ1-4; no clear D. Per the germline V gene, CDR1 is MNHEY and CDR2 is SMNVEV (reference sequence). Trimming stripped 6 bases from V and 0 bases from J, with 20 bases between. The CDR3 length is 18 residues.

The rearrangement joins TRBV11-3 to TRBJ2-5, with D perhaps matching TRBD2 (5 bases). CDR1 and CDR2 from the germline V gene are SGHNT and YENEEA. The CDR3 consists of 14 residues. V gave up 2 bases and J gave up 2 bases, with 9 bases separating them. The CDR3 here is CASSLNGGQETQYF. The DNA of the CDR3 is TGTGCCAGCAGCTTAAATGGCGGGCAAGAGACCCAGTACTTC.

This chain links TRBV20-1 with TRBJ2-7; D is undetermined. V was clipped by 6 bases and J by 6 bases, with 12 bases between them. The CDR3 spans 11 residues. Germline V gene lookup returns CDR1 DFQATT and CDR2 SNEGSKA (reference sequence). The CDR3 region has the DNA TGCAGTGCGCCAAGATTGGGCGAGCAGTACTTC. This translates into CSAPRLGEQYF.

V gene TRBV19 combines with J gene TRBJ2-7, with 7 bases identical to TRBD2. The CDR3 spans 14 residues. Losses at the gene ends were 3 bases for V and 4 bases for J; bases not matched to a gene: 6. Germline V lookup: CDR1 LNHDA, CDR2 SQIVND (reference sequence). The CDR3 sequence: CASSMFSGGYEQYF. In DNA form, the CDR3 reads TGTGCCAGTAGTATGTTTTCCGGGGGGTACGAGCAGTACTTC.

On this clone itself: The same CDR3 can be traced to other DNA sequences in this sample. The V and J genes are TRBV20-1 and TRBJ2-1; no definite D call. Looked up from germline, CDR1 is DFQATT and CDR2 is SNEGSKA (reference sequence). V gave up 0 bases and J gave up 8 bases, with 5 bases separating them. The CDR3 has 11 amino acids. The CDR3 bases are TGCAGTGCTAGAGAGCTTGATGAGCAGTTCTTC. This encodes CSARELDEQFF.

The chain has TRBV28 and TRBJ1-2; D unresolved. Germline CDR1 and CDR2: MDHEN and SYDVKM. The CDR3 loop spans 13 amino acids. Deletions cut 6 bases from V and 4 bases from J, with 12 bases between. This CDR3 reads CASRTAGSYGYTF. CDR3 sequence (DNA): TGTGCCAGCAGGACCGCCGGGAGCTATGGCTACACCTTC.

V is TRBV18 and J is TRBJ1-5; D remains unclear. The CDR3 is 16 amino acids. V gave up 2 bases and J gave up 0 bases, with 11 bases separating them. Germline loops: CDR1 KGHSH, CDR2 LQKENI. The CDR3 sequence is CASSPDPGSSNQPQHF. CDR3 coding DNA: TGTGCCAGCTCACCAGACCCCGGGAGTAGCAATCAGCCCCAGCATTTT. The variable domain in full, with the rest retrieved from reference TRBV18 and TRBJ1-5, is NAGVMQNPRHLVRRRGQEARLRCSPMKGHSHVYWYRQLPEEGLKFMVYLQKENIIDESGMPKERFSAEFPKEGPSILRIQQVVRGDSAAYFCASSPDPGSSNQPQHFGDGTRLSIL.

The chain recombines TRBV7-6 with TRBJ2-7, with TRBD1 matching 10 bases. The length of the CDR3 is 15 residues. V was clipped by 1 base and J by 7 bases; unmatched bases: 7. Germline V gene data show CDR1 as SGHVS and CDR2 as FNYEAQ. The CDR3 bases are TGTGCCAGCAGCTTAGGGGACAGGGGTAGGAGGGAGCAGTACTTC. This gives the protein CASSLGDRGRREQYF.

The gene calls are TRBV2 and TRBJ1-3; TRBD1 agrees at 8 bases. The ends lost 6 bases at V and 0 bases at J; junction bases unmatched: 4. The CDR3 has 15 amino acids. Looked up from germline, CDR1 is SNHLY and CDR2 is FYNNEI. CDR3 protein: CASRGGQVSGNTIYF. The CDR3 DNA reads as TGTGCCAGCAGGGGGGGACAGGTCTCTGGAAACACCATATATTTT.

V gene TRBV25-1 combines with J gene TRBJ2-5; the match to TRBD2 covers 9 bases. Germline CDR1 reads MGHDK; CDR2 reads SYGVNS. This CDR3 has 17 amino acids. With 0 bases clipped from V and 4 bases from J, the junction kept 9 bases outside the gene matches. The CDR3 is CASSEYILGREGETQYF. CDR3 nucleotides: TGTGCCAGCAGTGAATATATTCTTGGGCGGGAGGGAGAGACCCAGTACTTC.